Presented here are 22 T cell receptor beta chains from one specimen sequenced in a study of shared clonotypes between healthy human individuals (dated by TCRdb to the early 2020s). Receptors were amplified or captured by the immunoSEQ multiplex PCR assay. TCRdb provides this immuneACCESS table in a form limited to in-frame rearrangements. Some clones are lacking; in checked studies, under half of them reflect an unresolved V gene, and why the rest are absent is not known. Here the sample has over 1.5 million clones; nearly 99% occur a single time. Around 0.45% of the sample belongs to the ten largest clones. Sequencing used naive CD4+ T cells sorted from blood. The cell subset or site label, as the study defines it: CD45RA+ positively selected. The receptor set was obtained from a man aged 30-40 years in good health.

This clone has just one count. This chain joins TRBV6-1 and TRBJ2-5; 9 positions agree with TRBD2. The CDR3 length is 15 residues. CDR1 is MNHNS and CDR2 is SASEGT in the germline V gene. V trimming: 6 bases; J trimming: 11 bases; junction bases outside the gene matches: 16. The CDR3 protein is CASRQSIAGVSVQYF. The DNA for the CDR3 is TGTGCCAGCAGACAAAGCATAGCGGGAGTCTCGGTTCAGTACTTC.

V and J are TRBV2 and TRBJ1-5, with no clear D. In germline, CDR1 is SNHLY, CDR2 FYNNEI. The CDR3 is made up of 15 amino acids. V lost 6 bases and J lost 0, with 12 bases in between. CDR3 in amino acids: CASRLGPHSNQPQHF. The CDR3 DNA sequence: TGTGCCAGCAGACTTGGGCCTCATAGCAATCAGCCCCAGCATTTT. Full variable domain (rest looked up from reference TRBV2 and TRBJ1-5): EPEVTQTPSHQVTQMGQEVILRCVPISNHLYFYWYRQILGQKVEFLVSFYNNEISEKSEIFDDQFSVERPDGSNFTLKIRSTKLEDSAMYFCASRLGPHSNQPQHFGDGTRLSIL.

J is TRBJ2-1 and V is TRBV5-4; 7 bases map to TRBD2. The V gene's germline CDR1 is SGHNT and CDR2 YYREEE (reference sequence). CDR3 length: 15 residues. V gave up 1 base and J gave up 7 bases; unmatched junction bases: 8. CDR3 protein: CASSLPAGKGNEQFF. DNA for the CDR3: TGTGCCAGCAGCTTGCCAGCGGGAAAAGGAAATGAGCAGTTCTTC.

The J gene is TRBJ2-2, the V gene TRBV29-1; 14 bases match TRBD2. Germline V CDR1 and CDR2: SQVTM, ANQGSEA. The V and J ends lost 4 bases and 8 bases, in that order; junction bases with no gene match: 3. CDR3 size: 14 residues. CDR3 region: CSVGLAGGRGELFF. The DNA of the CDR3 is TGCAGCGTTGGACTAGCGGGAGGGAGAGGGGAGCTGTTTTTT.

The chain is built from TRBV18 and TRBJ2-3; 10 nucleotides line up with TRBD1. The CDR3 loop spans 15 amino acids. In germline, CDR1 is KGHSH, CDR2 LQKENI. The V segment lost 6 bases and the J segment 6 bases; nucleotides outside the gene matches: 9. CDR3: CASSREGQGRDTQYF. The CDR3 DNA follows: TGTGCCAGCTCCCGGGAGGGACAGGGGCGCGATACGCAGTATTTT.

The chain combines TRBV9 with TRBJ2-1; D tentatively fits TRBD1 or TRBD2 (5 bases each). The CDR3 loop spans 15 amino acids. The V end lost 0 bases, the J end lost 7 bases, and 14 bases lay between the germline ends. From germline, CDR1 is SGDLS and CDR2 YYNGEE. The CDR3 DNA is TGTGCCAGCAGCGTAGGTGTAGGGGAGAGAAATGAGCAGTTCTTC. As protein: CASSVGVGERNEQFF.

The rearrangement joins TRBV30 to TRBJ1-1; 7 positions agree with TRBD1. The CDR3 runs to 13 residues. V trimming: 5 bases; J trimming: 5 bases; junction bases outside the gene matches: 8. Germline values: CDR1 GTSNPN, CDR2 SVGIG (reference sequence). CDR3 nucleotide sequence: TGTGCCTGGCGGACCCAGGGGGGAACTGAAGCTTTCTTT. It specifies CAWRTQGGTEAFF.

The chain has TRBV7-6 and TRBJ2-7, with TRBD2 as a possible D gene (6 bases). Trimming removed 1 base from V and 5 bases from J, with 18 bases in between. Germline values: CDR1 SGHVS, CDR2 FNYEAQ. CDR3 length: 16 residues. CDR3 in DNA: TGTGCCAGCAGCTTAGTTCCGGGACTGGAGCTCCACGAGCAGTACTTC. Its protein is CASSLVPGLELHEQYF.

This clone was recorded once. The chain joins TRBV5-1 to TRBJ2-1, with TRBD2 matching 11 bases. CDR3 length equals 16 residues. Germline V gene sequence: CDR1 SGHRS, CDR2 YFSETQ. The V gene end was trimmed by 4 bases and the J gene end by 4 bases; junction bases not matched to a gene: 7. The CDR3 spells CASSLLAGGIYNEQFF. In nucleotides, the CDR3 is TGCGCCAGCAGCCTGCTAGCGGGAGGCATTTACAATGAGCAGTTCTTC.

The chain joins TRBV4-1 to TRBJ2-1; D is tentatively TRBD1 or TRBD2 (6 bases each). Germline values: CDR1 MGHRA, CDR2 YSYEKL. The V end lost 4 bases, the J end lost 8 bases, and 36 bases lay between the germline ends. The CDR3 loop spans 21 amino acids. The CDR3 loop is CASSPTWETVGTMAGLHEQFF. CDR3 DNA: TGCGCCAGCAGCCCCACGTGGGAAACTGTGGGGACAATGGCGGGGCTCCATGAGCAGTTCTTC.

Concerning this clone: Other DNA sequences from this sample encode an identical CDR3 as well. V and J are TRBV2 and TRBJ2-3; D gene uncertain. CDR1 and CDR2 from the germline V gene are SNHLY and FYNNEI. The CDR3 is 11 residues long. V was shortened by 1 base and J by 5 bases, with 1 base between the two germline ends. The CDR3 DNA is TGTGCCAGCAGTGAAGGAGATACGCAGTATTTT. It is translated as CASSEGDTQYF.

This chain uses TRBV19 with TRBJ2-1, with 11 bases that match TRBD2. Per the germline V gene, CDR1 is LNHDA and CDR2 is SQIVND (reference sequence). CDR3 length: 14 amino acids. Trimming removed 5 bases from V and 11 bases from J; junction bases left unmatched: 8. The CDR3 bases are TGTGCCAGTAGTCTGGCTAGCGGGAGGCTTAAGCAGTTCTTC. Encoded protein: CASSLASGRLKQFF.

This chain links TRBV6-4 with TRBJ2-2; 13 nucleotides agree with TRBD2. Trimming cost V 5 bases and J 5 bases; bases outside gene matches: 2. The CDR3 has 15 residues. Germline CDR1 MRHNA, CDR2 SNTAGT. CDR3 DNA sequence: TGTGCCAGCAGTACGGGACTAGCGGGGACCGGGGAGCTGTTTTTT. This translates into CASSTGLAGTGELFF.

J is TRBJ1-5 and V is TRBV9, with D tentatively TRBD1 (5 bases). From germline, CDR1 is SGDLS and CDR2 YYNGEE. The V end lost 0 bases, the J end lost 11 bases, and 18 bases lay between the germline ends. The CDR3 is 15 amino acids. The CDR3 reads CASSVGSGGRDAQHF. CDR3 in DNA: TGTGCCAGCAGCGTAGGTAGTGGGGGACGGGATGCCCAGCATTTT.

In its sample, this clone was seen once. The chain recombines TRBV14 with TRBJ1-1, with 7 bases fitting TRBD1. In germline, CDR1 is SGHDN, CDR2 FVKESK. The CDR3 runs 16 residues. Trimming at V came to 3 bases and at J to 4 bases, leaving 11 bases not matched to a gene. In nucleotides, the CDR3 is TGTGCCAGCAGCCAGGAGACAGGGACGGCGGGCACTGAAGCTTTCTTT. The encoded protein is CASSQETGTAGTEAFF.

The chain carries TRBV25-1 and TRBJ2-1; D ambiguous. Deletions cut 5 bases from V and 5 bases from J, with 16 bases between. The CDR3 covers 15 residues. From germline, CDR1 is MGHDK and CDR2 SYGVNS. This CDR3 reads CASSPTWTEHNEQFF. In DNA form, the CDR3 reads TGTGCCAGCAGTCCGACTTGGACGGAACACAATGAGCAGTTCTTC. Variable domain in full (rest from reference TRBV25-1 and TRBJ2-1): EADIYQTPRYLVIGTGKKITLECSQTMGHDKMYWYQQDPGMELHLIHYSYGVNSTEKGDLSSESTVSRIRTEHFPLTLESARPSHTSQYLCASSPTWTEHNEQFFGPGTRLTVL.

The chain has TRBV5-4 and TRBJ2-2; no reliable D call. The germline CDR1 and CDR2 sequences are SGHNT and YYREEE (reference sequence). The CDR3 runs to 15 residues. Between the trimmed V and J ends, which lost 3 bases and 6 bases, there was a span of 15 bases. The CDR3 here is CASSWTTLSAGELFF. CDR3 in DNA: TGTGCCAGCAGCTGGACGACATTATCCGCCGGGGAGCTGTTTTTT.

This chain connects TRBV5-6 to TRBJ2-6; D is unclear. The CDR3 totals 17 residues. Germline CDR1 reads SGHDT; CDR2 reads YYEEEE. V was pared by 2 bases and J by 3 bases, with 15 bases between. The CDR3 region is CASSFPKYPGGANVLTF. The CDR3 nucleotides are TGTGCCAGCAGCTTCCCCAAATACCCGGGTGGGGCCAACGTCCTGACTTTC.

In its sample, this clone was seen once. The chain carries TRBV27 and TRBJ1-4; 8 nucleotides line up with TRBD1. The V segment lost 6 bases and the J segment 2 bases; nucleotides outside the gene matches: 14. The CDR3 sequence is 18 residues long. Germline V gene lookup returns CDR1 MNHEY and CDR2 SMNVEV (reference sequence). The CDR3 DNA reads TGTGCCAGCAGCCTTTTCTCACTAACAGGGGGGACTAATGAAAAACTGTTTTTT. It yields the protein CASSLFSLTGGTNEKLFF. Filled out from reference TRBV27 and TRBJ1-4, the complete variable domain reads EAQVTQNPRYLITVTGKKLTVTCSQNMNHEYMSWYRQDPGLGLRQIYYSMNVEVTDKGDVPEGYKVSRKEKRNFPLILESPSPNQTSLYFCASSLFSLTGGTNEKLFFGSGTQLSVL.

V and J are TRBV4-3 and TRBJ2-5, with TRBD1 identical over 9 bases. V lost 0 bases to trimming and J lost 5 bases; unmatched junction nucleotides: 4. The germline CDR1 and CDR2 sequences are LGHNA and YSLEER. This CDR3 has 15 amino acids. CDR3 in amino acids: CASSQETGGWETQYF. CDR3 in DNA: TGCGCCAGCAGCCAAGAGACAGGGGGATGGGAGACCCAGTACTTC.

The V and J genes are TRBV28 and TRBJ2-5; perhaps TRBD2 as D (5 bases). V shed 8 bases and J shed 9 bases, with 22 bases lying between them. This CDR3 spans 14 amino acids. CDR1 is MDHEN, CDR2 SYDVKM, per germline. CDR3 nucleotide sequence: TGTGCCAGCCGGAAGAGGGAAGACCCGTCGGCCCAGTACTTC. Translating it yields CASRKREDPSAQYF.

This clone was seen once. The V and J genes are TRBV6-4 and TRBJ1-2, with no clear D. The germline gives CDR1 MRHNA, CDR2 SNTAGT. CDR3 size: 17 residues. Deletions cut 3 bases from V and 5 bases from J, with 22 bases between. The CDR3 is CASSERTQIPLRYGYTF. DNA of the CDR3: TGTGCCAGCAGTGAGCGGACTCAAATCCCCCTTCGTTATGGCTACACCTTC.